The entry below gives a single T cell receptor (beta chain) sequence along with its context. A history of autoimmune disease or systemic immunosuppression excluded patients. The data belong to a study of OX40 agonist ivuxolimab in advanced cancers. At the level of the study: Prior checkpoint blockade (anti-PD-1, anti-PD-L1 or anti-CTLA-4) was permitted; under 50% had it. Partial responses were achieved by three patients, of whom one had hepatocellular carcinoma and two had cutaneous melanoma.

Assay used: immunoSEQ multiplex PCR; TCRdb lists only in-frame clones, some missing. This sample has about 100,000 clones, with under 95% found just once. V was trimmed by 1 base and J by 5 bases, leaving 14 bases between them. The CDR3 consists of 16 residues. The germline gives CDR1 LGHNA, CDR2 YNFKEQ. The sample in question was CD4+ or CD8+ T cells sorted from blood, obtained in a trial of the OX40 agonist ivuxolimab. The chain recombines TRBV4-2 with TRBJ1-4, with D tentatively TRBD1 (5 bases). The origin of this receptor is an adult with an advanced solid tumor such as melanoma, head and neck, liver or kidney cancer. The DNA of the CDR3 is TGTGCCAGCAGCCAAGGGGACGACAGAGTAAATGAAAAACTGTTTTTT. It yields the protein CASSQGDDRVNEKLFF.